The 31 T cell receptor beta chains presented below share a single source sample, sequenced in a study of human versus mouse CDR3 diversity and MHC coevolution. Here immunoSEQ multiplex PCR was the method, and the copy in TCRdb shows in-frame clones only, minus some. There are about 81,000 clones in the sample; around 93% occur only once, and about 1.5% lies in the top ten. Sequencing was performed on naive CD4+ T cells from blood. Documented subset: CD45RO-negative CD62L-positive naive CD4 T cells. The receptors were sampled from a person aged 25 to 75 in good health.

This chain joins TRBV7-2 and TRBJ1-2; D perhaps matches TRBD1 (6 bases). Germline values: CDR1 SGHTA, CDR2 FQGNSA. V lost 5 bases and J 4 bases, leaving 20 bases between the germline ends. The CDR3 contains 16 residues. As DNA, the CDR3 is TGTGCCAGCAGCCAAAATCCCCCCCCGGACAGCTATGGCTACACCTTC. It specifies CASSQNPPPDSYGYTF.

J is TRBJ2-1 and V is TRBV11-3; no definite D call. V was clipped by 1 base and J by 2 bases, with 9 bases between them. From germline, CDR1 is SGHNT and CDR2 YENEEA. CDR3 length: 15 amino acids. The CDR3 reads CASSLAEAAYNEQFF. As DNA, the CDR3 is TGTGCCAGCAGCTTAGCCGAGGCGGCCTACAATGAGCAGTTCTTC. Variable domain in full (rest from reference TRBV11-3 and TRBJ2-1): EAGVVQSPRYKIIEKKQPVAFWCNPISGHNTLYWYLQNLGQGPELLIRYENEEAVDDSQLPKDRFSAERLKGVDSTLKIQPAELGDSAVYLCASSLAEAAYNEQFFGPGTRLTVL.

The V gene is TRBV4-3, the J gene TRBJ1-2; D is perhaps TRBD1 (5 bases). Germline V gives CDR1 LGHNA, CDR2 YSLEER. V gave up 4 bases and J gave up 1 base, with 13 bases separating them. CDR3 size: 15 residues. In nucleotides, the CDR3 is TGCGCCAGCAGCCCAGGGCCCAGGGATAACTATGGCTACACCTTC. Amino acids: CASSPGPRDNYGYTF.

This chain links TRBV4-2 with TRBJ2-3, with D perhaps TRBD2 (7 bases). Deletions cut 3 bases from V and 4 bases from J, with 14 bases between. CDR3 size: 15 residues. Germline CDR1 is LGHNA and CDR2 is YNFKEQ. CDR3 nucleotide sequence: TGTGCCAGCAGCCAGGGCGGGGGCGGGGCAGATACGCAGTATTTT. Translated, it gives CASSQGGGGADTQYF.

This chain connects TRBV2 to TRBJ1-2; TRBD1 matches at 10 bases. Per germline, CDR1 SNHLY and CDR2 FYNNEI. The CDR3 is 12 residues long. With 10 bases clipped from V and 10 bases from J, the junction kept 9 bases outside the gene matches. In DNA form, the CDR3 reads TGTGCCACCAGGGACAGGGGCTTTCACTACACCTTC. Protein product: CATRDRGFHYTF. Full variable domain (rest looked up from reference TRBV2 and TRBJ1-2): EPEVTQTPSHQVTQMGQEVILRCVPISNHLYFYWYRQILGQKVEFLVSFYNNEISEKSEIFDDQFSVERPDGSNFTLKIRSTKLEDSAMYFCATRDRGFHYTFGSGTRLTVV.

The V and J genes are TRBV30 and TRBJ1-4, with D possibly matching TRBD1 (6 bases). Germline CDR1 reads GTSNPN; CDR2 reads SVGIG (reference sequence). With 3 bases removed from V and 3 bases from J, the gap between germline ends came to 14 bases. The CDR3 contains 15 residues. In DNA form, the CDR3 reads TGTGCCTGGAGCCTACAGGGCGCGGCTAATGAAAAACTGTTTTTT. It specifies CAWSLQGAANEKLFF. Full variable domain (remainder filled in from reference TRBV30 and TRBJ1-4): SQTIHQWPATLVQPVGSPLSLECTVEGTSNPNLYWYRQAAGRGLQLLFYSVGIGQISSEVPQNLSASRPQDRQFILSSKKLLLSDSGFYLCAWSLQGAANEKLFFGSGTQLSVL.

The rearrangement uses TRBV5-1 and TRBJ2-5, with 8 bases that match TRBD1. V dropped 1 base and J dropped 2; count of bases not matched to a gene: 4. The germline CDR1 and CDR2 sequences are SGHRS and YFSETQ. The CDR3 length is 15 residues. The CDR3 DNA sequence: TGCGCCAGCAGCTTGACCGGGACAGGTCAAGAGACCCAGTACTTC. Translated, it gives CASSLTGTGQETQYF. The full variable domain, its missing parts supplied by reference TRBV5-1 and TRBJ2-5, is KAGVTQTPRYLIKTRGQQVTLSCSPISGHRSVSWYQQTPGQGLQFLFEYFSETQRNKGNFPGRFSGRQFSNSRSEMNVSTLELGDSALYLCASSLTGTGQETQYFGPGTRLLVL.

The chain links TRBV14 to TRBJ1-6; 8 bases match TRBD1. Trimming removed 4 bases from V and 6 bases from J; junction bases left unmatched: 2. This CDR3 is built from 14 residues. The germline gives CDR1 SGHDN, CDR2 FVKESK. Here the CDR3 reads CASSPGQGNSPLHF. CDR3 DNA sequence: TGTGCCAGCAGCCCCGGACAGGGTAATTCACCCCTCCACTTT.

The DNA for the CDR3 is TGTGCCAGTAGTCCCTCGACAGGGGGCTATGAGCAGTTCTTC. Its translation is CASSPSTGGYEQFF. The V call is TRBV19, the J call TRBJ2-1, with TRBD1 identical over 10 bases. Losses at the gene ends were 5 bases for V and 8 bases for J; bases not matched to a gene: 6. CDR3 size: 14 residues. Per germline, CDR1 LNHDA and CDR2 SQIVND (reference sequence). Using reference TRBV19 and TRBJ2-1 for the parts outside the CDR3, the full variable domain is DGGITQSPKYLFRKEGQNVTLSCEQNLNHDAMYWYRQDPGQGLRLIYYSQIVNDFQKGDIAEGYSVSREKKESFPLTVTSAQKNPTAFYLCASSPSTGGYEQFFGPGTRLTVL.

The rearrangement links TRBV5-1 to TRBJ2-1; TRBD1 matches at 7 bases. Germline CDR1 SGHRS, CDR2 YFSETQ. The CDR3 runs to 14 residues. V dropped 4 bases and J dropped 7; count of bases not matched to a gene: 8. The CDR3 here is CASSPRDSLNEQFF. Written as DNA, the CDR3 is TGCGCCAGCAGCCCCCGGGACAGCCTAAATGAGCAGTTCTTC.

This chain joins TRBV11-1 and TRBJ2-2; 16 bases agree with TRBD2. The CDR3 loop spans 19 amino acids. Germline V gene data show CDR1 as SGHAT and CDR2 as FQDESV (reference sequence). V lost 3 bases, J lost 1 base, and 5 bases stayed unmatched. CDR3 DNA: TGTGCCAGCAGCTTGGGACTAGCGGGAGGGCGTTGGAACACCGGGGAGCTGTTTTTT. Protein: CASSLGLAGGRWNTGELFF.

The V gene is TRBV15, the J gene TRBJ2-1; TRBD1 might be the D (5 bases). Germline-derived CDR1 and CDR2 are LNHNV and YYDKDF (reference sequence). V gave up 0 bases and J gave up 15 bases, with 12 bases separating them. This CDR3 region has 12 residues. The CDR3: CATSRDEGAPFF. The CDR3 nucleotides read TGTGCCACCAGCAGAGATGAAGGGGCGCCGTTCTTC. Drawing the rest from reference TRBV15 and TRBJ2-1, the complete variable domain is DAMVIQNPRYQVTQFGKPVTLSCSQTLNHNVMYWYQQKSSQAPKLLFHYYDKDFNNEADTPDNFQSRRPNTSFCFLDIRSPGLGDTAMYLCATSRDEGAPFFGPGTRLTVL.

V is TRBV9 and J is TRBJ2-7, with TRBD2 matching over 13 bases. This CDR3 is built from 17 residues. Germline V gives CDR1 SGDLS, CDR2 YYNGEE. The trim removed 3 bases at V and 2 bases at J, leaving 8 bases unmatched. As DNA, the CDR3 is TGTGCCAGCAGCGACGAAGGAGGGACTAGCGGGACCTACGAGCAGTACTTC. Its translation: CASSDEGGTSGTYEQYF. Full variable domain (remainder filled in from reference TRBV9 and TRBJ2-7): DSGVTQTPKHLITATGQRVTLRCSPRSGDLSVYWYQQSLDQGLQFLIQYYNGEERAKGNILERFSAQQFPDLHSELNLSSLELGDSALYFCASSDEGGTSGTYEQYFGPGTRLTVT.

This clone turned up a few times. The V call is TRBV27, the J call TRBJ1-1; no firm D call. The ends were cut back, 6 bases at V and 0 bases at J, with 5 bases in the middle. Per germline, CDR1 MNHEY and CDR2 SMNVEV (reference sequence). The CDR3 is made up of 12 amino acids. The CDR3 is CASREMNTEAFF. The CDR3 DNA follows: TGTGCCAGCAGGGAGATGAACACTGAAGCTTTCTTT.

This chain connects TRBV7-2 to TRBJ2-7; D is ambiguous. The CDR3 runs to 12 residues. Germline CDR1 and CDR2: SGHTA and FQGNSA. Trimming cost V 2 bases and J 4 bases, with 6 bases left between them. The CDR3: CASSLFGYEQYF. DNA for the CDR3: TGTGCCAGCAGCTTATTCGGGTACGAGCAGTACTTC. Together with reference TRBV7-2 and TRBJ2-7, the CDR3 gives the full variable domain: GAGVSQSPSNKVTEKGKDVELRCDPISGHTALYWYRQSLGQGLEFLIYFQGNSAPDKSGLPSDRFSAERTGGSVSTLTIQRTQQEDSAVYLCASSLFGYEQYFGPGTRLTVT.

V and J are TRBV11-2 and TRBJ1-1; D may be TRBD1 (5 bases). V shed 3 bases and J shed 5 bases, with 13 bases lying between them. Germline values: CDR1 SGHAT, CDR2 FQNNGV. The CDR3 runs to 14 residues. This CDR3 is CASSFGGSMTEAFF. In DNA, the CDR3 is TGTGCCAGCAGCTTCGGGGGGTCCATGACTGAAGCTTTCTTT. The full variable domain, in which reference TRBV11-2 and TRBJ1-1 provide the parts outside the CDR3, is EAGVAQSPRYKIIEKRQSVAFWCNPISGHATLYWYQQILGQGPKLLIQFQNNGVVDDSQLPKDRFSAERLKGVDSTLKIQPAKLEDSAVYLCASSFGGSMTEAFFGQGTRLTVV.

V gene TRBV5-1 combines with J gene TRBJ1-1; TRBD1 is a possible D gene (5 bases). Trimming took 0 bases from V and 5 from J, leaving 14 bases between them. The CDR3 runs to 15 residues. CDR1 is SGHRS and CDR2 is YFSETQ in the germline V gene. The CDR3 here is CASSLEGTGVTEAFF. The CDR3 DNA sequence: TGCGCCAGCAGCTTGGAGGGCACAGGAGTTACTGAAGCTTTCTTT.

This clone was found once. DNA of the CDR3: TGTGCCAGTAGACGGACAGGGCAGGAGCCCCAGCATTTT. As protein: CASRRTGQEPQHF. The chain is built from TRBV19 and TRBJ1-5; 8 nucleotides line up with TRBD1. V lost 6 bases, J lost 8 bases, and 6 bases stayed unmatched. The CDR3 loop spans 13 amino acids. Germline values: CDR1 LNHDA, CDR2 SQIVND (reference sequence).

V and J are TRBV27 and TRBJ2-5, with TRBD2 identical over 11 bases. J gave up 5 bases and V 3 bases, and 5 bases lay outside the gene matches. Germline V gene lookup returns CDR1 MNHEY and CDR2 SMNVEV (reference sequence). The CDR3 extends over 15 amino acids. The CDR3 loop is CASSLVAGGRETQYF. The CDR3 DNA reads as TGTGCCAGCAGTTTGGTAGCGGGGGGGCGTGAGACCCAGTACTTC.

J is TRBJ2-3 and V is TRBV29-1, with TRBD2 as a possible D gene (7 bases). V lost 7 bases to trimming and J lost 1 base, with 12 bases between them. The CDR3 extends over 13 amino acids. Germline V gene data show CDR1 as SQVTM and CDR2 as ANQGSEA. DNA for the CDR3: TGCAGCGAAGGGGGGGCTGGCACAGATACGCAGTATTTT. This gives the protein CSEGGAGTDTQYF.

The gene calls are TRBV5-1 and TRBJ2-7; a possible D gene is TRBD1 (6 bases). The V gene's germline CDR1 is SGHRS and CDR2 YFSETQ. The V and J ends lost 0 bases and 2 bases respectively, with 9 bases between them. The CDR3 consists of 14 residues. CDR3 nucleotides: TGCGCCAGCAGCTTGGCAGGGGATACCTACGAGCAGTACTTC. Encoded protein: CASSLAGDTYEQYF. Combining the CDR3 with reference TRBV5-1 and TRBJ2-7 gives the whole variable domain KAGVTQTPRYLIKTRGQQVTLSCSPISGHRSVSWYQQTPGQGLQFLFEYFSETQRNKGNFPGRFSGRQFSNSRSEMNVSTLELGDSALYLCASSLAGDTYEQYFGPGTRLTVT.

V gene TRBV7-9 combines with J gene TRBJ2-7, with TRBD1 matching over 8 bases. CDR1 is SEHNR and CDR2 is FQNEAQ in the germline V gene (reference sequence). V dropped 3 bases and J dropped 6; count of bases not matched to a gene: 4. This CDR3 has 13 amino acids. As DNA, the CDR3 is TGTGCCAGCAGCTTCGACAGGGGAGGCGAGCAGTACTTC. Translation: CASSFDRGGEQYF.

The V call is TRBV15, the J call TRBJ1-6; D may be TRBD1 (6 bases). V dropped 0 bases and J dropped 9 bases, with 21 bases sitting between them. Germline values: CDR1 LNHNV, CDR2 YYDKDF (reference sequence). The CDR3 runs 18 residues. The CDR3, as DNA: TGTGCCACCAGCAGAGATTTGGGGGGGGCAGCACGGGGTTCACCCCTCCACTTT. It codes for CATSRDLGGAARGSPLHF.

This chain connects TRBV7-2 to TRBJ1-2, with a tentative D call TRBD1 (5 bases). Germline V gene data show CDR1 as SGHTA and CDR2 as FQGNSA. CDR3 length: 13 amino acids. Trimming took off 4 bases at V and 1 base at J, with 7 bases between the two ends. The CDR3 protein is CASSWDFNYGYTF. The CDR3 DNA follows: TGTGCCAGCAGCTGGGACTTTAACTATGGCTACACCTTC.

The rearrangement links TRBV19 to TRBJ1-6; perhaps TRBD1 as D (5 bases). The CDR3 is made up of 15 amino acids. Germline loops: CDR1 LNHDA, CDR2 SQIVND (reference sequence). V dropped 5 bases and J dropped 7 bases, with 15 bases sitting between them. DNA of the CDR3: TGTGCCAGTAGTCCCGTGGAGGGGAGGAATTCACCCCTCCACTTT. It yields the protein CASSPVEGRNSPLHF.

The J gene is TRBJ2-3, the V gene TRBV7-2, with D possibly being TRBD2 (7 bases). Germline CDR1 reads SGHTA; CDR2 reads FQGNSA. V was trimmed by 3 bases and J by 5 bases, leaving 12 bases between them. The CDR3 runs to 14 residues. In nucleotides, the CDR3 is TGTGCCAGCAGCTTGGGGGGGGCTGGAGATACGCAGTATTTT. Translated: CASSLGGAGDTQYF.

For the CDR3, the DNA is TGTGCCAGTAGTCTCCGGCTGGGGGACAGGGTGTACAATGAGCAGTTCTTC. The encoded protein is CASSLRLGDRVYNEQFF. J is TRBJ2-1 and V is TRBV19; 9 bases are shared with TRBD1. The V segment lost 5 bases and the J segment 4 bases; nucleotides outside the gene matches: 12. The CDR3 sequence is 17 residues long. Germline V lookup: CDR1 LNHDA, CDR2 SQIVND (reference sequence).

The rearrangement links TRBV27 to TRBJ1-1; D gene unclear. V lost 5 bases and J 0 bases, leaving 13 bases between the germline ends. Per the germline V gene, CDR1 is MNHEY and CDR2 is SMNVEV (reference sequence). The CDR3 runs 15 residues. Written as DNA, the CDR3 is TGTGCCAGCAGTCCCCTGGGGAGCATGAACACTGAAGCTTTCTTT. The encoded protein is CASSPLGSMNTEAFF.

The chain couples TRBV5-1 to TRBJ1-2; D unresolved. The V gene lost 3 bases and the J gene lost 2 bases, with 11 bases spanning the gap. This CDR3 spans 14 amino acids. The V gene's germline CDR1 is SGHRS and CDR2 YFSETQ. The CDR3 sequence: CASSYTTPNYGYTF. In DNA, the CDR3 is TGCGCCAGCAGCTATACCACACCAAACTATGGCTACACCTTC.

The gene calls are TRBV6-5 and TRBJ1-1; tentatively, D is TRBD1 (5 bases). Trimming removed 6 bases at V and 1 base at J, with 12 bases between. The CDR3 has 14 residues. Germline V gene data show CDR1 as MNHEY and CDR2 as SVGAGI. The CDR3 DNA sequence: TGTGCCAGCAGAGAAGACAGCTCGAACACTGAAGCTTTCTTT. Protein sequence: CASREDSSNTEAFF.

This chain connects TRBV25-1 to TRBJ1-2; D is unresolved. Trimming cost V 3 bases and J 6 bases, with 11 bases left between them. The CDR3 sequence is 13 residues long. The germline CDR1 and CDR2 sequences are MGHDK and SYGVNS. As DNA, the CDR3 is TGTGCCAGCAGTGACCCAGGTCCCAATGGCTACACCTTC. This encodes CASSDPGPNGYTF.